The 16 T cell receptor beta chains reported below all come from one sample, sequenced in a study of early T cells in non-severe SARS-CoV-2 infection. Using its own MiXCR run on the 5' RACE reads, TCRdb lists one record per CDR3 protein. Among around 76,000 distinct CDR3 sequences listed, about 14% were seen once. The material sequenced was whole blood, taken at baseline. The receptors here all came from an adult who was a healthcare worker with PCR-confirmed SARS-CoV-2 infection or an uninfected control (not recorded which).

The table lists this clonotype with a few counts. The chain joins TRBV18 to TRBJ1-1; no clear D. The CDR3 length is 12 residues. Looked up from germline, CDR1 is KGHSH and CDR2 is LQKENI. Between the trimmed V and J ends, which lost 4 bases and 4 bases, there was a span of 7 bases. As DNA, the CDR3 is TGTGCCAGCTCACAGACCACCACTGAAGCTTTCTTT. Translated, it gives CASSQTTTEAFF.

In this sample, this clonotype turned up once. V usage is TRBV6-2 or TRBV6-3 and J usage is TRBJ1-2, with unresolved D. Trimming took off 6 bases at V and 5 bases at J, with 10 bases between the two ends. The CDR3 length is 12 residues. Germline V lookup: CDR1 MNHEY, CDR2 SVGEGT. CDR3 protein: CASSSSGYGYTF. DNA of the CDR3: TGTGCCAGCAGCTCATCAGGATATGGCTACACCTTC.

Many counts were recorded for this clonotype. The CDR3 is CASTIGQIRREQYF. CDR3 bases: TGTGCCAGCACCATAGGACAGATCCGGAGGGAGCAGTACTTC. V gene TRBV28 combines with J gene TRBJ2-7; possibly TRBD1 for D (6 bases). Germline lookup yields CDR1 MDHEN and CDR2 SYDVKM. The CDR3 sequence is 14 residues long. The ends were cut back, 7 bases at V and 7 bases at J, with 20 bases in the middle.

This clonotype was counted only a few times. This chain links TRBV6-6 with TRBJ2-1; 9 bases map to TRBD1. Trimming removed 0 bases from V and 7 bases from J; junction bases left unmatched: 4. CDR3 length: 15 residues. Germline V gene data show CDR1 as MNHNY and CDR2 as SVGAGI (reference sequence). CDR3 DNA: TGTGCCAGCAGTTACTCGGGACAGGGTAGGAATGAGCAGTTCTTC. As protein: CASSYSGQGRNEQFF.

The genes are TRBV20-1 and TRBJ2-1; TRBD2 is a possible D gene (6 bases). This CDR3 has 13 amino acids. CDR1 is DFQATT, CDR2 SNEGSKA, per germline (reference sequence). The germline V and J ends were trimmed by 0 bases and 4 bases, with 7 bases remaining between them. CDR3 bases: TGCAGTGCTAGAGAGACTAGATACAATGAGCAGTTCTTC. The encoded protein is CSARETRYNEQFF.

There are a few counts of this clonotype. The gene calls are TRBV20-1 and TRBJ1-1; tentative D call: TRBD1 (6 bases). Germline V gene sequence: CDR1 DFQATT, CDR2 SNEGSKA (reference sequence). This CDR3 has 12 amino acids. The ends were cut back, 7 bases at V and 3 bases at J, with 12 bases in the middle. CDR3 in DNA: TGCAGTGTCAGGGGACTGGACACTGAAGCTTTCTTT. This translates into CSVRGLDTEAFF.

This clonotype was found many times. The rearrangement uses TRBV10-3 and TRBJ2-1; TRBD1 aligns across 11 bases. V dropped 2 bases and J dropped 8; count of bases not matched to a gene: 5. The CDR3 covers 15 residues. In germline, CDR1 is ENHRY, CDR2 SYGVKD. The CDR3 region has the DNA TGTGCCATCAGTGAGGGGACAGGGGGAAACCATGAGCAGTTCTTC. Translated, it gives CAISEGTGGNHEQFF.

This clonotype was picked up a small number of times. The chain joins TRBV5-1 to TRBJ1-1; D uncertain. The V end was cut by 4 bases, the J end by 2 bases, with 18 bases between. The CDR3 sequence is 16 residues long. Germline assignment: CDR1 SGHRS and CDR2 YFSETQ. The CDR3 loop reads CASSPRASKDNTEAFF. The CDR3 coding sequence is TGCGCCAGCAGCCCCCGGGCCTCGAAGGATAACACTGAAGCTTTCTTT. The variable domain in full, with the rest retrieved from reference TRBV5-1 and TRBJ1-1, is KAGVTQTPRYLIKTRGQQVTLSCSPISGHRSVSWYQQTPGQGLQFLFEYFSETQRNKGNFPGRFSGRQFSNSRSEMNVSTLELGDSALYLCASSPRASKDNTEAFFGQGTRLTVV.

This clonotype has a count of ten or more. This sequence joins TRBV28 and TRBJ1-2, with a tentative D call TRBD1 (5 bases). Germline V lookup: CDR1 MDHEN, CDR2 SYDVKM. This CDR3 is 15 amino acids long. V gave up 4 bases and J gave up 2 bases, with 14 bases separating them. The CDR3 sequence is CASSYGMGRNYGYTF. The CDR3 DNA reads as TGTGCCAGCAGTTACGGAATGGGACGGAACTATGGCTACACCTTC.

V and J are TRBV20-1 and TRBJ2-7; 11 bases align to TRBD2. The J segment lost 3 bases and the V segment lost 6 bases, leaving 7 bases of the junction unmatched. CDR3 length: 14 residues. Germline V CDR1 and CDR2: DFQATT, SNEGSKA (reference sequence). The CDR3 loop is CSAPTSGGFYEQYF. CDR3 DNA: TGCAGTGCGCCTACTAGCGGGGGATTCTACGAGCAGTACTTC.

In this sample, this clonotype turned up many times. The chain is built from TRBV6-2 or TRBV6-3 and TRBJ2-2; TRBD1 aligns across 7 bases. The V gene's germline CDR1 is MNHEY and CDR2 SVGEGT. This CDR3 is 13 amino acids long. The trim removed 6 bases at V and 5 bases at J, leaving 3 bases unmatched. DNA of the CDR3: TGTGCCAGCAGCCAACAGGGGACCGGGGAGCTGTTTTTT. Its protein product is CASSQQGTGELFF.

Turning to this clonotype: Because the CDR3 is missing its conserved closing phenylalanine or tryptophan, this is likely a read error. V and J are TRBV5-1 and TRBJ2-7; 10 bases are a match to TRBD2. CDR3 size: 15 residues. V shed 0 bases, J shed 5 bases, and the junction held 5 bases outside the gene matches. CDR1 SGHRS and CDR2 YFSETQ come from the germline V gene. This CDR3 is CASSLALAGRDEQYL. CDR3 bases: TGCGCCAGCAGCTTGGCACTAGCGGGACGGGACGAGCAGTACCTC.

This rearrangement joins TRBV27 to TRBJ2-1, with 10 bases aligning to TRBD2. CDR1 is MNHEY and CDR2 is SMNVEV in the germline V gene (reference sequence). V shed 0 bases and J 9 bases; nucleotides not matched to a gene: 11. This CDR3 contains 17 residues. CDR3 DNA sequence: TGTGCCAGCAGTTTATCGCTAGCGGGAGCTTTACAGGGTGAGCAGTTCTTC. Amino acids: CASSLSLAGALQGEQFF.

This clonotype was detected ten times or more. The chain links TRBV30 to TRBJ1-1; no firm D call. Trimming removed 0 bases from V and 0 bases from J, with 11 bases in between. The germline V gene encodes CDR1 GTSNPN and CDR2 SVGIG (reference sequence). There are 15 residues in the CDR3. The CDR3 bases are TGTGCCTGGAGTGTAGATGGCAGGATGAACACTGAAGCTTTCTTT. Its translation is CAWSVDGRMNTEAFF.

The chain joins TRBV6-1 to TRBJ2-1; 7 bases align to TRBD2. CDR3 size: 14 residues. Germline loops: CDR1 MNHNS, CDR2 SASEGT. Trimming cost V 10 bases and J 0 bases; bases outside gene matches: 6. The CDR3 coding sequence is TGTGCCACTTCGGCTAGCGGCTCCTACAATGAGCAGTTCTTC. Its protein is CATSASGSYNEQFF.

This clonotype was detected a few times. This sequence joins TRBV7-8 and TRBJ2-1, with 12 bases lining up with TRBD2. V shed 5 bases and J 8 bases; nucleotides not matched to a gene: 7. There are 15 residues in the CDR3. CDR1 and CDR2 from the germline V gene are SGHVS and FQNEAQ. In nucleotides, the CDR3 is TGTGCCAGCAGCCCGACTAGCGGGAGATCGCATGAGCAGTTCTTC. This sequence encodes CASSPTSGRSHEQFF.